Sequencing of this TCR beta chain was carried out in a study of Tregs in tolerant kidney transplant recipients. Study results and limitations: Biological reproducibility was not directly addressed in this study.

With regard to this clone: The antigen remains undetermined.

Mixed chimerism was transient after nonmyeloablative marrow transplants from related graft donors. The CDR3 consists of 15 residues. CDR1 is LGHNA, CDR2 YSLEER, per germline. V lost 0 bases, J lost 3 bases, and 1 base stayed unmatched. Here immunoSEQ multiplex PCR was the method, and the copy in TCRdb shows in-frame clones only, minus some. The sample yields some 50,000 clones, around 90% seen once. This TCR derives from a human patient who received a combined kidney and bone marrow transplant. Some of these T cells may belong to the graft donor. V usage is TRBV4-3 and J usage is TRBJ2-1; TRBD2 matches at 8 bases. This material consisted of CD8+ T cells from blood (PBMCs), taken 12 months after the transplant. The CDR3 is CASSQDGTSYNEQFF. The CDR3 DNA reads as TGCGCCAGCAGCCAAGATGGGACTAGCTACAATGAGCAGTTCTTC.